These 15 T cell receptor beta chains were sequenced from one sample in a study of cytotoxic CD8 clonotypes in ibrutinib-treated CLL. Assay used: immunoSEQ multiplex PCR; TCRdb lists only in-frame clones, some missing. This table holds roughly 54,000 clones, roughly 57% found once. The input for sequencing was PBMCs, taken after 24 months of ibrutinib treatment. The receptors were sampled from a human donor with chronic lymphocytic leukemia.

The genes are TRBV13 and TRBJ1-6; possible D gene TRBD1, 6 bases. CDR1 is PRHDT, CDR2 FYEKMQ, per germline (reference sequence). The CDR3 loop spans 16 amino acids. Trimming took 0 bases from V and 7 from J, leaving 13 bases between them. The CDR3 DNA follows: TGTGCCAGCAGCTTAGGCCTGGGACAACTCAATTCACCCCTCCACTTT. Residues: CASSLGLGQLNSPLHF.

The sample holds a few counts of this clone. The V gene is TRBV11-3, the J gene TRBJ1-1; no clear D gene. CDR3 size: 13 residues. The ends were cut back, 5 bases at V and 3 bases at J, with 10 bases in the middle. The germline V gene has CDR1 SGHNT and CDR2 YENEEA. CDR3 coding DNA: TGTGCCAGCAGCCTGAGTGGCGACACTGAAGCTTTCTTT. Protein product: CASSLSGDTEAFF.

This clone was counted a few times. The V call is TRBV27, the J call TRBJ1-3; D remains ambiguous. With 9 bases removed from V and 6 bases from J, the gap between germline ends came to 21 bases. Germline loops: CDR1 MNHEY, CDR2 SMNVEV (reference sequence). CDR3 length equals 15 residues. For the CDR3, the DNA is TGTGCCAGTAACTCAATGGGTGTGGAGGAAAACACCATATATTTT. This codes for CASNSMGVEENTIYF.

CDR3 residues: CASSFRDRDYGYTF. CDR3 bases: TGTGCCAGCAGCTTTCGAGACAGGGATTATGGCTACACCTTC. V and J are TRBV13 and TRBJ1-2, with TRBD1 identical over 7 bases. The CDR3 is 14 residues long. Looked up from germline, CDR1 is PRHDT and CDR2 is FYEKMQ (reference sequence). J gave up 5 bases and V 3 bases, and 6 bases lay outside the gene matches.

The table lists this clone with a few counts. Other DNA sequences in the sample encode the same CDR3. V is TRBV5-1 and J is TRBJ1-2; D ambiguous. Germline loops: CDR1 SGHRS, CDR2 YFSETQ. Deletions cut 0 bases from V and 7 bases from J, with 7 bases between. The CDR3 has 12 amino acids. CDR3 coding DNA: TGCGCCAGCAGCTTGGCGGGTGGTGGCTACACCTTC. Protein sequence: CASSLAGGGYTF.

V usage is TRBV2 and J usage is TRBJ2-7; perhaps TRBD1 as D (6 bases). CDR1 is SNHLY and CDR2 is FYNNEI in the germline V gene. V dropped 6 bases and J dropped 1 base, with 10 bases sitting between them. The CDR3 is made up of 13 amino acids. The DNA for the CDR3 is TGTGCCAGCAGGGGGACATCATCCTACGAGCAGTACTTC. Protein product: CASRGTSSYEQYF.

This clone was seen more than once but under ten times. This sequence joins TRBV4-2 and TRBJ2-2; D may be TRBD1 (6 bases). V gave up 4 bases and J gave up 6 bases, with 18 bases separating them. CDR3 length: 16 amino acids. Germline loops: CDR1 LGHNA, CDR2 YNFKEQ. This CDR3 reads CASSREPGPGAGELFF. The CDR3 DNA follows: TGTGCCAGCAGCCGAGAACCGGGACCAGGGGCCGGGGAGCTGTTTTTT.

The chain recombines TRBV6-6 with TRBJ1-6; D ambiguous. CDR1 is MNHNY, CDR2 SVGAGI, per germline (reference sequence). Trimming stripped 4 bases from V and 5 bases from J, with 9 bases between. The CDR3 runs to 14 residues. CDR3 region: CASSSGGDNSPLHF. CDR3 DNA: TGTGCCAGCAGTTCCGGTGGCGATAATTCACCCCTCCACTTT.

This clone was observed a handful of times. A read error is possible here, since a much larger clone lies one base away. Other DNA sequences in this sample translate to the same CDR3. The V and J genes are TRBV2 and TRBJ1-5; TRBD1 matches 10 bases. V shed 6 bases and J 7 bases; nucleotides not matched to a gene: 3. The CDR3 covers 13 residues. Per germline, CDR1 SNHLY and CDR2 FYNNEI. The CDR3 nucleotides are TGTGCCAGCAGAGGGACAGGGGACCAGCCCCAGCATTTT. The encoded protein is CASRGTGDQPQHF.

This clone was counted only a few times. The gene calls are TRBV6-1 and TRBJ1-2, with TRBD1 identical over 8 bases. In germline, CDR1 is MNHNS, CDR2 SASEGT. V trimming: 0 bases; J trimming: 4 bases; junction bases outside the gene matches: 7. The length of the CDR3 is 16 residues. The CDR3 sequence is CASSEAGAGGSYGYTF. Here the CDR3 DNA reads TGTGCCAGCAGTGAAGCGGGAGCAGGGGGCAGCTATGGCTACACCTTC.

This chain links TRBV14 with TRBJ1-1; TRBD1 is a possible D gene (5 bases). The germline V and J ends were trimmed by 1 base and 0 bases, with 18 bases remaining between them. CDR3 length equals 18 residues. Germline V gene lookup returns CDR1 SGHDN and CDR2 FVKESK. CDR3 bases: TGTGCCAGCAGCCAAGGGTACTGGAGGGGAGTTTTGAACACTGAAGCTTTCTTT. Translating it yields CASSQGYWRGVLNTEAFF.

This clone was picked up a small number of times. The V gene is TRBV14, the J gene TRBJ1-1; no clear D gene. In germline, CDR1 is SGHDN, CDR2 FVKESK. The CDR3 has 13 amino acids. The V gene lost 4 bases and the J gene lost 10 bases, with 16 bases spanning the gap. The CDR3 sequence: CASSLTVTSAAFF. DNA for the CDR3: TGTGCCAGCAGCCTTACAGTAACATCAGCAGCTTTCTTT.

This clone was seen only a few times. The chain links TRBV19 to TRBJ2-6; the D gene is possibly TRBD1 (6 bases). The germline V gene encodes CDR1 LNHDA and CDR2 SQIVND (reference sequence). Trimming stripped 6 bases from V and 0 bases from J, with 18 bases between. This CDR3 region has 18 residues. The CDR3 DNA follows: TGTGCCAGTAGGAGTACGGGACATCTGGGCTCTGGGGCCAACGTCCTGACTTTC. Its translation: CASRSTGHLGSGANVLTF.

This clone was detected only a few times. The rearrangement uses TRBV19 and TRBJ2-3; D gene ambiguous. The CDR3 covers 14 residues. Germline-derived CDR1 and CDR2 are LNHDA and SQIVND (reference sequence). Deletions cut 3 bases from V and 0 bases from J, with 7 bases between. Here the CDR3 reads CASSMDPSTDTQYF. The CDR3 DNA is TGTGCCAGTAGTATGGACCCAAGCACAGATACGCAGTATTTT.

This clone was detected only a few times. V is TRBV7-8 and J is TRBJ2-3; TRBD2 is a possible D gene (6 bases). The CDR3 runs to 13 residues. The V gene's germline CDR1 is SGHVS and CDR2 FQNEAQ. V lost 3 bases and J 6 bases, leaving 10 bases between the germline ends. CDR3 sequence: CASSLGGLDTQYF. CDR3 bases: TGTGCCAGCAGCTTGGGGGGACTCGATACGCAGTATTTT.